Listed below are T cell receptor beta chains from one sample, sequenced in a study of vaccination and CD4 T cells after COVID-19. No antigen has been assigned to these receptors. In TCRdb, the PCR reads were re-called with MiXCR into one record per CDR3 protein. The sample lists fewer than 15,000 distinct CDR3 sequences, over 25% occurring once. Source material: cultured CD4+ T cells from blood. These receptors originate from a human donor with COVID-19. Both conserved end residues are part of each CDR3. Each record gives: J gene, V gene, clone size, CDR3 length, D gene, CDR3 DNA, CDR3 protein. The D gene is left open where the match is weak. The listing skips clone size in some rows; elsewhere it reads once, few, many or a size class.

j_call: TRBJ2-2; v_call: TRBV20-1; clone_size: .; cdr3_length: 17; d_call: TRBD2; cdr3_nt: TGCAGTGCTAGACACGGACTAGCGGGGGGGCGCACCGGGGAGCTGTTTTTT; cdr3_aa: CSARHGLAGGRTGELFF
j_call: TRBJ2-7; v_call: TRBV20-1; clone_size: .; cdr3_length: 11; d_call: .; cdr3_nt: TGCAGTGCGGCAGAGCGGTACGAGCAGTACTTC; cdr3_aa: CSAAERYEQYF
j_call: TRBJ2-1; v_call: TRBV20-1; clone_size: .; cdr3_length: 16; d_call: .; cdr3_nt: TGCAGTGCTAGAGATTGGGGGGCGCCTCAATTCAATGAGCAGTTCTTC; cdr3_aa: CSARDWGAPQFNEQFF
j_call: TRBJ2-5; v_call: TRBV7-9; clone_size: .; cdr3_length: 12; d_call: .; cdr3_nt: TGTGCCAGCAGCTTACTTCGGGGGAACCAGTACTTC; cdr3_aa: CASSLLRGNQYF
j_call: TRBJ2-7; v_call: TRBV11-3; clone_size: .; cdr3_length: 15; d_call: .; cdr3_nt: TGTGCCAGCAGCTTACTAGGGTCTCCTGGCGACGAGCAGTACTTC; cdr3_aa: CASSLLGSPGDEQYF
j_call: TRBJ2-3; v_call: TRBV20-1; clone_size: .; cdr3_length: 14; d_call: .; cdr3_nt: TGCAGTGCCCCGAGGGGAGCGGCCACAGATACGCAGTATTTT; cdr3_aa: CSAPRGAATDTQYF
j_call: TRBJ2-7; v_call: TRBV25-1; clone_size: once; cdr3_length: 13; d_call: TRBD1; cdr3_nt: TGTGCCAGCAGTGCGTCGACAGGGCGGGAGCAGTACTTC; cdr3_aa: CASSASTGREQYF
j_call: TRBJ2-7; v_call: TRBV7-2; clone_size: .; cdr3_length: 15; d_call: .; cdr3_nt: TGTGCCAGCAGCTTAGATAGCAGGTATTCCTACGAGCAGTACTTC; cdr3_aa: CASSLDSRYSYEQYF
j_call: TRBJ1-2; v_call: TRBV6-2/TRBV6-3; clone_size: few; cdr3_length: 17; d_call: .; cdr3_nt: TGTGCCAGCAGTTACGTGCGGAGGGGTGCATTGGTTGGGGGCTACACCTTC; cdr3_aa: CASSYVRRGALVGGYTF
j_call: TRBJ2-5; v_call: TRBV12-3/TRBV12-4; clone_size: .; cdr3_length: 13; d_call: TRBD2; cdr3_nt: TGTGCCAGCAGTTTGGCGGGGGTAGAGACCCAGTACTTC; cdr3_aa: CASSLAGVETQYF
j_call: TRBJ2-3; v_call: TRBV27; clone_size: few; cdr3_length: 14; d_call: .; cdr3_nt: TGTGCCAGCAGCCTGGGGATTAACACAGATACGCAGTATTTT; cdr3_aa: CASSLGINTDTQYF
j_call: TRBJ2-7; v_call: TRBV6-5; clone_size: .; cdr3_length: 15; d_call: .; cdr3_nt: TGTGCCAGCAGTTACGGGGTCACAGGGTCGTACGAGCAGTACTTC; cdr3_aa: CASSYGVTGSYEQYF
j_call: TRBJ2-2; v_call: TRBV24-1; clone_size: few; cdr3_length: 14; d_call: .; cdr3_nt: TGTGCCACCAGTGAGTCGGGACGGGGCGGGGAGCTGTTTTTT; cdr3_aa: CATSESGRGGELFF
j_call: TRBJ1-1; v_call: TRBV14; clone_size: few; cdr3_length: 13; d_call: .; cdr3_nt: TGTGCCAGCAGCCACAGGGGAAACACTGAAGCTTTCTTT; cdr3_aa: CASSHRGNTEAFF
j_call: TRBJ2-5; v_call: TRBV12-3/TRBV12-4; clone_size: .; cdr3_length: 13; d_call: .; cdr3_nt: TGTGCCAGCAGCCTTAGGAGCCAAGAGACCCAGTACTTC; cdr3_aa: CASSLRSQETQYF
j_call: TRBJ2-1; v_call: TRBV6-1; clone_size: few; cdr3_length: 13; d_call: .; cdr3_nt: TGTGCCAGCAAGTATCTGGTCTACAATGAGCAGTTCTTC; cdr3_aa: CASKYLVYNEQFF
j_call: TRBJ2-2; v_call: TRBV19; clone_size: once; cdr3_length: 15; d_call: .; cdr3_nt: TGTGCCGCAAGGACGAGGCGGGGTGATACCGGGGAGCTGTTTTTT; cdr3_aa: CAARTRRGDTGELFF
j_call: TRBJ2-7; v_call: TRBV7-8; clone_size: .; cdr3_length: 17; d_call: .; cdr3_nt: TGTGCCAGCAGCTTAGCCCAAGGACAGACAATGGGCTACGAGCAGTACTTC; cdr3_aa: CASSLAQGQTMGYEQYF
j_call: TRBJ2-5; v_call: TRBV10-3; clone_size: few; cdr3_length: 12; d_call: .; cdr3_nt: TGTGCCACCCGCCCCTTTGGTGAGACCCAGTACTTC; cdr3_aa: CATRPFGETQYF
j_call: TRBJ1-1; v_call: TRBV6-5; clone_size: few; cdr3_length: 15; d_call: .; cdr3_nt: TGTGCCAGCAGTTACGATTCATTTGGGGGGAGTGAAGCTTTCTTT; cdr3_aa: CASSYDSFGGSEAFF
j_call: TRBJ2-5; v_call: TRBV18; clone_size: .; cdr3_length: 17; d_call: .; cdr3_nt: TGTGCCAGCTCACCACCTCCGGGACCTTATAACCAAGAGACCCAGTACTTC; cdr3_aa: CASSPPPGPYNQETQYF
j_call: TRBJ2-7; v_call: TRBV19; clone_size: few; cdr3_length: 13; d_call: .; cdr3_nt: TGTGCCAGTAGTATAACAGGGCACTACGAGCAGTACTTC; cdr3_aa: CASSITGHYEQYF
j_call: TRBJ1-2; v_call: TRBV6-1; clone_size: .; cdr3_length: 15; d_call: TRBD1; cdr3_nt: TGTGCCAGCAGTCCCCGGACAGGGGCCCTTCTTGGCTACACCTTC; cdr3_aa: CASSPRTGALLGYTF
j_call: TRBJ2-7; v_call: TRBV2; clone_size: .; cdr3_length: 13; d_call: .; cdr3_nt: TGTGCCAGCAGTGGAACCAGGGGCGACGAGCAGTACTTC; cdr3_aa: CASSGTRGDEQYF
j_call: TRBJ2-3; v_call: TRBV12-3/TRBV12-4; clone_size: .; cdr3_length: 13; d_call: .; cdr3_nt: TGTGCCAGCAGTAAGGGGGGCACAGATACGCAGTATTTT; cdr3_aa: CASSKGGTDTQYF
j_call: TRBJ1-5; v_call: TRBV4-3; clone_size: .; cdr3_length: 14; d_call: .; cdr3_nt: TGCGCCAGCAGCCCCGAGTTAAGCAATCAGCCCCAGCATTTT; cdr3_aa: CASSPELSNQPQHF
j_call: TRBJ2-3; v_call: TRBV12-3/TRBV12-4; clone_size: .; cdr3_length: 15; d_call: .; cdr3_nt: TGTGCCAGCAGACCGGGGACAAGCACCGGAGATACGCAGTATTTT; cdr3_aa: CASRPGTSTGDTQYF
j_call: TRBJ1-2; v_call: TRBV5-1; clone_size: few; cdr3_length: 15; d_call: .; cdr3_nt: TGCGCCAGCAGCTTGGGGCGGCCGGAATCCTATGGCTACACCTTC; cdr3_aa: CASSLGRPESYGYTF
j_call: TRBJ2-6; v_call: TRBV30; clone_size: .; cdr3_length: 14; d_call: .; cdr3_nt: TGTGCCTACAATGGGGTCTCTGGGGCCAACGTCCTGACTTTC; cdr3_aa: CAYNGVSGANVLTF
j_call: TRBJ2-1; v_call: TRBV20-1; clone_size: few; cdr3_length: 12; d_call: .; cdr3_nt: TGCAGTGCCCCTACATCCAGAGATGAGCAGTTCTTC; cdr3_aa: CSAPTSRDEQFF
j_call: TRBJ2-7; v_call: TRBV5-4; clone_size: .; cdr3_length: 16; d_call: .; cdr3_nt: TGTGCCAGCAGCTTGGCCTCAGCCGGGGACCCCTACGAGCAGTACTTC; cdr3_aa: CASSLASAGDPYEQYF
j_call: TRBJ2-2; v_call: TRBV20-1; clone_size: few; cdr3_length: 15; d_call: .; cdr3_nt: TGCAGTGCTAGAGATAACAGGGAAAGTACCGGGGAGCTGTTTTTT; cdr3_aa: CSARDNRESTGELFF
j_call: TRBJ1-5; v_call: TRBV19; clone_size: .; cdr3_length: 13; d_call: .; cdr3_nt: TGTGCCAGTAACGGATACTACAATCAGCCCCAGCATTTT; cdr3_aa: CASNGYYNQPQHF
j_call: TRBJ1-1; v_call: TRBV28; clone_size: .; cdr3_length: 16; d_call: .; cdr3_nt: TGTGCCAGCAAACAGGCCCGGTCCAGGATGAACACTGAAGCTTTCTTT; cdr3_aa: CASKQARSRMNTEAFF
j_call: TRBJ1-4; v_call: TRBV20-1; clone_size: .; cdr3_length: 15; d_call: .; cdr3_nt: TGCAGTGCTAGAGATCAGGGCAGCATTAATGAAAAACTGTTTTTT; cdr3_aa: CSARDQGSINEKLFF
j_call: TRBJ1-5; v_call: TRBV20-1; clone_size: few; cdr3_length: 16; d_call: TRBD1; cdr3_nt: TGCAGTGCTGTCAGGGGGGCTCGGGATAGCAATCAGCCCCAGCATTTT; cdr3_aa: CSAVRGARDSNQPQHF
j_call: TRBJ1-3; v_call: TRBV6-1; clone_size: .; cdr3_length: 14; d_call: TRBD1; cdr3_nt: TGTGCCAGCAACGCAGGGGGTAAGAGCAACACCATATATTTT; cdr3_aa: CASNAGGKSNTIYF
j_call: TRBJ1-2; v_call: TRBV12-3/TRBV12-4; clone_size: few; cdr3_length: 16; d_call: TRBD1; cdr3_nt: TGTGCCAGCAGTTCAGCCGCAGGGGGCGCTTCAAGTGGCTACACCTTC; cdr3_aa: CASSSAAGGASSGYTF
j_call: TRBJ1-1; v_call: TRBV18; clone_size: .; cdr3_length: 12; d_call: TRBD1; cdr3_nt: TGTGCCAGCTCACAACAGGGGGAGGAAGCTTTCTTT; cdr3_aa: CASSQQGEEAFF
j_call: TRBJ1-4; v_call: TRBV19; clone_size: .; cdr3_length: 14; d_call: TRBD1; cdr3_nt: TGTGCCAGTAGTTCGGGACAGAAGAATGAAAAACTGTTTTTT; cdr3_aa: CASSSGQKNEKLFF
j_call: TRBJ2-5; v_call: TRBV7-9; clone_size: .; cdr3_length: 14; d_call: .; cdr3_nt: TGTGCCAGCAGCTTGGTTCCAGGCCGGGAGACCCAGTACTTC; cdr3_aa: CASSLVPGRETQYF
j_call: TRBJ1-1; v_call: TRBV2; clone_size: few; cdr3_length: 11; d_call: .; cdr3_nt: TGTGCCAGCAGTGCAGGGACTGAAGCTTTCTTT; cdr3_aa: CASSAGTEAFF